These T cell receptor beta chains were read from a single sample in a study of cytomegalovirus exposure and HLA in healthy donors. Sequencing used immunoSEQ multiplex PCR; TCRdb keeps in-frame clones, though not all of them. The sample lists 55,000 to 70,000 clones, around 74% occurring once. The sequencing sample was made of PBMCs. The receptors come from a woman in her sixties or seventies in good health and CMV-seropositive. Both conserved end residues are part of each CDR3. Fields, in order: CDR3 DNA, CDR3 protein, D gene, J gene, V gene, clone size. The D gene is left open where the match is weak. Only some rows state a clone size, as once, few, many or a class for expanded clones.

CDR3nt: TGTGCCAGCACTGTAGGACAGGGAATCTATGGCTACACCTTC; CDR3aa: CASTVGQGIYGYTF; d_gene: TRBD1; j_gene: TRBJ1-2; v_gene: TRBV6-1; abundance: few
CDR3nt: TGTGCCAGCACTAGCGGGAGGGCGGAAGGTGAGCAGTTCTTC; CDR3aa: CASTSGRAEGEQFF; d_gene: TRBD2; j_gene: TRBJ2-1; v_gene: TRBV27; abundance: few
CDR3nt: TGCAGCGTTCGGACTGGAACCGAAGCTTTCTTT; CDR3aa: CSVRTGTEAFF; d_gene: NA; j_gene: TRBJ1-1; v_gene: TRBV29-1; abundance: NA
CDR3nt: TGCGCCAGCAGCCAAGATGGGGGGACAGAGACCAACGCCCTCCACTTT; CDR3aa: CASSQDGGTETNALHF; d_gene: TRBD1; j_gene: TRBJ1-6; v_gene: TRBV4-1; abundance: NA
CDR3nt: TGTGCTAGTGGTTTGTCCCTCAATCAGCCCCAGCATTTT; CDR3aa: CASGLSLNQPQHF; d_gene: NA; j_gene: TRBJ1-5; v_gene: TRBV12-5; abundance: few
CDR3nt: TGTGCCAGCAGATCAAGTGGGCTAGCGAAGAATGAGCAGTTCTTC; CDR3aa: CASRSSGLAKNEQFF; d_gene: NA; j_gene: TRBJ2-1; v_gene: TRBV7-2; abundance: NA
CDR3nt: TGTGCCAGCAGCTCGACAGGGGGCGCGGTTGGCTACACCTTC; CDR3aa: CASSSTGGAVGYTF; d_gene: TRBD1; j_gene: TRBJ1-2; v_gene: TRBV7-9; abundance: NA
CDR3nt: TGTGCCAGCTCACAGGGACTTGATAACTATGGCTACACCTTC; CDR3aa: CASSQGLDNYGYTF; d_gene: NA; j_gene: TRBJ1-2; v_gene: TRBV18; abundance: NA
CDR3nt: TGTGCCAGCAGTAGTTTAGGCAGGGTGGACTATGGCTACACCTTC; CDR3aa: CASSSLGRVDYGYTF; d_gene: NA; j_gene: TRBJ1-2; v_gene: TRBV28; abundance: NA
CDR3nt: TGTGCCAGCAGCCTACAGGGGGCCCACACTGAAGCTTTCTTT; CDR3aa: CASSLQGAHTEAFF; d_gene: TRBD1; j_gene: TRBJ1-1; v_gene: TRBV6-5; abundance: NA
CDR3nt: TGTGCCAGCAGCTTGGAAAGGGGCACCGGGGAGCTGTTTTTT; CDR3aa: CASSLERGTGELFF; d_gene: NA; j_gene: TRBJ2-2; v_gene: TRBV5-4; abundance: NA
CDR3nt: TGTGCCTGGAGTGGCGGGGGGCTCTACAATGAGCAGTTCTTC; CDR3aa: CAWSGGGLYNEQFF; d_gene: TRBD2; j_gene: TRBJ2-1; v_gene: TRBV30; abundance: NA
CDR3nt: TGTGCCTGGAAGCGCAGAGACTCCTACAATGAGCAGTTCTTC; CDR3aa: CAWKRRDSYNEQFF; d_gene: NA; j_gene: TRBJ2-1; v_gene: TRBV30; abundance: NA
CDR3nt: TGTGCCAGCAGCTTAAATCTGTCGGGAGGGCAGTACTTC; CDR3aa: CASSLNLSGGQYF; d_gene: TRBD2; j_gene: TRBJ2-7; v_gene: TRBV7-3; abundance: NA
CDR3nt: TGCGCCAGCCGCCCGGGGGACGGGGACACTGAAGCTTTCTTT; CDR3aa: CASRPGDGDTEAFF; d_gene: NA; j_gene: TRBJ1-1; v_gene: TRBV5-1; abundance: NA
CDR3nt: TGCAGCGGCCGGGACAGGGAAGAAAAACTGTTTTTT; CDR3aa: CSGRDREEKLFF; d_gene: TRBD1; j_gene: TRBJ1-4; v_gene: TRBV29-1; abundance: once
CDR3nt: TGTGCCAGCAGATCAGTACAGGGGGCGAACACTGAAGCTTTCTTT; CDR3aa: CASRSVQGANTEAFF; d_gene: TRBD1; j_gene: TRBJ1-1; v_gene: TRBV6-6; abundance: NA
CDR3nt: TGCGCCAGCAGCCCGGGGGGGACTGAAGCTTTCTTT; CDR3aa: CASSPGGTEAFF; d_gene: NA; j_gene: TRBJ1-1; v_gene: TRBV5-1; abundance: few
CDR3nt: TGTGCCAGCAGCGTACTAGGGGGTTGGGCTCAGCCCCAGCATTTT; CDR3aa: CASSVLGGWAQPQHF; d_gene: NA; j_gene: TRBJ1-5; v_gene: TRBV9; abundance: NA
CDR3nt: TGCGCCAGCAGTCAATCGAAGCTTTTTCCCCAAGGGACTGGGACAGGGAGTAGGGAGACCCAGTACTTC; CDR3aa: CASSQSKLFPQGTGTGSRETQYF; d_gene: TRBD1; j_gene: TRBJ2-5; v_gene: TRBV23-1; abundance: NA
CDR3nt: TGCGCCAGCAGCCAAGAAGACGGGACCGGGGAGCTGTTTTTT; CDR3aa: CASSQEDGTGELFF; d_gene: NA; j_gene: TRBJ2-2; v_gene: TRBV4-1; abundance: NA
CDR3nt: TGCGCCAGCAGGGACAGGGGGCGTTTTGGGGCCAACGTCCTGACTTTC; CDR3aa: CASRDRGRFGANVLTF; d_gene: TRBD1; j_gene: TRBJ2-6; v_gene: TRBV5-1; abundance: few
CDR3nt: TGTGCCAGCAGCCCCAGGGGGCTGGGAGACACTGAAGCTTTCTTT; CDR3aa: CASSPRGLGDTEAFF; d_gene: TRBD1; j_gene: TRBJ1-1; v_gene: TRBV7-9; abundance: NA
CDR3nt: TGTGCCACCAGCAGAGTCAGGGGGCCCCTACAGTACTTC; CDR3aa: CATSRVRGPLQYF; d_gene: TRBD1; j_gene: TRBJ2-7; v_gene: TRBV15; abundance: few
CDR3nt: TGTGCCAGCTCATCCGGGACTAGCGGGTACCAAGAGACCCAGTACTTC; CDR3aa: CASSSGTSGYQETQYF; d_gene: TRBD2; j_gene: TRBJ2-5; v_gene: TRBV18; abundance: NA
CDR3nt: TGTGCCAGCAGCGAGCGGGTCTACAATGAGCAGTTCTTC; CDR3aa: CASSERVYNEQFF; d_gene: NA; j_gene: TRBJ2-1; v_gene: TRBV7-9; abundance: NA
CDR3nt: TGTGCCAGCAGCCAATACTACATCCAAAATAACCTGAACACCGGGGAGCTGTTTTTT; CDR3aa: CASSQYYIQNNLNTGELFF; d_gene: NA; j_gene: TRBJ2-2; v_gene: TRBV16; abundance: NA
CDR3nt: TGTGCCTGGGGTTCCCGAGATTACGAGCAGTACTTC; CDR3aa: CAWGSRDYEQYF; d_gene: NA; j_gene: TRBJ2-7; v_gene: TRBV30; abundance: NA
CDR3nt: TGCGCCAGCAGCTCCCTAGCGGGGGCGTCCTACAATGAGCAGTTCTTC; CDR3aa: CASSSLAGASYNEQFF; d_gene: TRBD2; j_gene: TRBJ2-1; v_gene: TRBV5-1; abundance: once
CDR3nt: TGTGCCCACGGACAGGGGAGGGCAGATACGCAGTATTTT; CDR3aa: CAHGQGRADTQYF; d_gene: TRBD1; j_gene: TRBJ2-3; v_gene: TRBV30; abundance: NA
CDR3nt: TGTGCCTGGAGTGTACTTTCTGGAGGTGGCTACACCTTC; CDR3aa: CAWSVLSGGGYTF; d_gene: NA; j_gene: TRBJ1-2; v_gene: TRBV30; abundance: NA
CDR3nt: TGTGCCAGCAGTTACGGGAAGAGACTAGCGGGGGCCGAGCAGTACTTC; CDR3aa: CASSYGKRLAGAEQYF; d_gene: TRBD2; j_gene: TRBJ2-7; v_gene: TRBV6-5; abundance: NA
CDR3nt: TGCGCCAGCAGCTTGGAGCGACTAGCCAACACCGGGGAGCTGTTTTTT; CDR3aa: CASSLERLANTGELFF; d_gene: TRBD2; j_gene: TRBJ2-2; v_gene: TRBV5-1; abundance: NA
CDR3nt: TGCGCCAGCAGCCAAGAAGGCGGGACAGTTAATGGCTATGGCTACACCTTC; CDR3aa: CASSQEGGTVNGYGYTF; d_gene: TRBD1; j_gene: TRBJ1-2; v_gene: TRBV4-1; abundance: NA
CDR3nt: TGCGCCAGCAGCCCTACGGACAGGGGACTCCGGGGCGGCTACACCTTC; CDR3aa: CASSPTDRGLRGGYTF; d_gene: TRBD1; j_gene: TRBJ1-2; v_gene: TRBV4-1; abundance: NA
CDR3nt: TGTGCCAGTAGTACTGGACAGGTCGGTGAAAAACTGTTTTTT; CDR3aa: CASSTGQVGEKLFF; d_gene: TRBD1; j_gene: TRBJ1-4; v_gene: TRBV19; abundance: few
CDR3nt: TGTGCCAGCAGTGGACAGGGCACTCCCCAAGAGACCCAGTACTTC; CDR3aa: CASSGQGTPQETQYF; d_gene: TRBD1; j_gene: TRBJ2-5; v_gene: TRBV2; abundance: NA
CDR3nt: TGCAGTGCTGGGATAGCGGGGGTGCAGTATTTT; CDR3aa: CSAGIAGVQYF; d_gene: TRBD2; j_gene: TRBJ2-3; v_gene: TRBV20-1; abundance: NA
CDR3nt: TGTGCCAGTAGTATAGCCCGGGTTGGCTACACCTTC; CDR3aa: CASSIARVGYTF; d_gene: NA; j_gene: TRBJ1-2; v_gene: TRBV19; abundance: NA
CDR3nt: TGCGCCAGCAGCTGGGTGGGACAGAACACTGAAGCTTTCTTT; CDR3aa: CASSWVGQNTEAFF; d_gene: NA; j_gene: TRBJ1-1; v_gene: TRBV5-1; abundance: NA
CDR3nt: TGTGCCAGCAGCGTAGAGATGGGGGGTGGCTACACCTTC; CDR3aa: CASSVEMGGGYTF; d_gene: NA; j_gene: TRBJ1-2; v_gene: TRBV9; abundance: NA
CDR3nt: TGTGCCAGCAGCCTGGGCAGTCCCAAAACTGGAAACACCATATATTTT; CDR3aa: CASSLGSPKTGNTIYF; d_gene: NA; j_gene: TRBJ1-3; v_gene: TRBV5-4; abundance: NA
CDR3nt: TGCGCCAGCAGTGAGGATGCGTCTGGAAACACCATATATTTT; CDR3aa: CASSEDASGNTIYF; d_gene: NA; j_gene: TRBJ1-3; v_gene: TRBV10-1; abundance: NA
CDR3nt: TGTGCCAGCAGCTTGGGGGGGGACAGTTACAATGAGCAGTTCTTC; CDR3aa: CASSLGGDSYNEQFF; d_gene: NA; j_gene: TRBJ2-1; v_gene: TRBV5-4; abundance: NA
CDR3nt: TGTGCCAGCAGCTTAGGAGCCGCGCGGAGCTTTTACAATGAGCAGTTCTTC; CDR3aa: CASSLGAARSFYNEQFF; d_gene: NA; j_gene: TRBJ2-1; v_gene: TRBV7-6; abundance: NA
CDR3nt: TGTGCCTGGAACTCTTGGACAGGGGTTCGGGCTAACTATGGCTACACCTTC; CDR3aa: CAWNSWTGVRANYGYTF; d_gene: TRBD1; j_gene: TRBJ1-2; v_gene: TRBV30; abundance: NA
CDR3nt: TGTGCCTGGAGTGTTGGTAGCCACGAGCAGTACTTC; CDR3aa: CAWSVGSHEQYF; d_gene: NA; j_gene: TRBJ2-7; v_gene: TRBV30; abundance: NA
CDR3nt: TGTGCCAGCAGTTACACCGGGACAGGGGGCCCCTACGAGCAGTACTTC; CDR3aa: CASSYTGTGGPYEQYF; d_gene: TRBD1; j_gene: TRBJ2-7; v_gene: TRBV27; abundance: NA
CDR3nt: TGTGCCTGGAGCCCTAGGGTGGCTAGCGCCTCCTACGAGCAGTACTTC; CDR3aa: CAWSPRVASASYEQYF; d_gene: NA; j_gene: TRBJ2-7; v_gene: TRBV30; abundance: NA
CDR3nt: TGCAGCGTTGCCGAGGGAGTAGCCTACGAGCAGTACTTC; CDR3aa: CSVAEGVAYEQYF; d_gene: NA; j_gene: TRBJ2-7; v_gene: TRBV29-1; abundance: NA
CDR3nt: TGTGCCAGCTCACCCCGCAGCGGGGGGCTCTACAATGAGCAGTTCTTC; CDR3aa: CASSPRSGGLYNEQFF; d_gene: TRBD2; j_gene: TRBJ2-1; v_gene: TRBV18; abundance: once
CDR3nt: TGTGCCAGCAGCGCCTGGACAGGGGGCGAATATGGCTACACCTTC; CDR3aa: CASSAWTGGEYGYTF; d_gene: TRBD1; j_gene: TRBJ1-2; v_gene: TRBV5-4; abundance: NA
CDR3nt: TGTGCCACCAGCATAGGCCGGCCAGGGGATAATTCACCCCTCCACTTT; CDR3aa: CATSIGRPGDNSPLHF; d_gene: NA; j_gene: TRBJ1-6; v_gene: TRBV15; abundance: NA